Detailed here is one T cell receptor (beta chain). The target antigen is unknown. The data stem from a study of T-cell reconstitution after alpha-beta-depleted transplantation in children. Germline V gives CDR1 MDHEN, CDR2 SYDVKM. The CDR3 length is 14 residues. Trimming took off 2 bases at V and 7 bases at J, with 12 bases between the two ends. Study-wide results and caveats: T-cell counts and diversity at one year post-transplant came mainly from newly produced T cells. Two months or so post-transplant, alpha-beta T cells reportedly derived from several hundred expanded graft clones.

Researchers prepared the TCRbeta library using unique molecular identifiers, the study reports. TCRdb passed the PCR reads through MiXCR, listing each CDR3 protein once. The sample contains under 250,000 distinct CDR3 sequences, 24% of which appear only once. Sequencing used PBMCs, mostly from graft donor cells, obtained 360 days after TCRalphabeta/CD19-depleted stem cell transplant. V usage is TRBV28 and J usage is TRBJ2-1, with D tentatively TRBD1 or TRBD2 (5 bases each). The TCR comes from a female patient aged 2-10 years who had a stem cell transplant for congenital amegakaryocytic thrombocytopenia, so the T cells may come from the graft donor. The CDR3 DNA reads TGTGCCAGCAGTTTAAATTGGGGGTTTAATGAGCAGTTCTTC. This encodes CASSLNWGFNEQFF. Based on the CDR3 plus reference TRBV28 and TRBJ2-1, the full variable domain is DVKVTQSSRYLVKRTGEKVFLECVQDMDHENMFWYRQDPGLGLRLIYFSYDVKMKEKGDIPEGYSVSREKKERFSLILESASTNQTSMYLCASSLNWGFNEQFFGPGTRLTVL.